The rows below give T cell receptor beta chains drawn from one sample of a study of blood T cell repertoires in COVID-19. Assay: immunoSEQ multiplex PCR; the TCRdb copy retains only in-frame clones and omits some. The sample shows about 130,000 clones, roughly 86% of them seen only once. The source material was peripheral blood. The receptors originated from a human donor in a cohort sampled during active COVID-19. Each CDR3 is given with its conserved first and last residue. The order of the fields is V gene, clone size, D gene, J gene, CDR3 length, CDR3 protein, CDR3 DNA. A D gene is named only where the DNA matches it firmly. Clone size is given for some rows only: seen once, a few or many times, or a class if the clone is expanded.

v_gene: TRBV4-2
abundance: once
d_gene: TRBD2
j_gene: TRBJ2-1
len: 19
CDR3aa: CASSPTKGLAVGGNNEQFF
CDR3nt: TGTGCCAGCAGCCCTACTAAGGGGTTAGCGGTCGGGGGGAACAATGAGCAGTTCTTC

v_gene: TRBV29-1
abundance: NA
d_gene: TRBD2
j_gene: TRBJ2-3
len: 15
CDR3aa: CSVAGLAGGPDTQYF
CDR3nt: TGCAGCGTTGCGGGACTAGCGGGAGGGCCAGATACGCAGTATTTT

v_gene: TRBV6-6
abundance: NA
d_gene: TRBD1
j_gene: TRBJ2-7
len: 14
CDR3aa: CASSYGQGAYEQYF
CDR3nt: TGTGCCAGCAGTTACGGACAGGGCGCCTACGAGCAGTACTTC

v_gene: TRBV5-1
abundance: NA
d_gene: TRBD1
j_gene: TRBJ1-4
len: 14
CDR3aa: CASSLQGMNEKLFF
CDR3nt: TGCGCCAGCAGCTTACAGGGGATGAATGAAAAACTGTTTTTT

v_gene: TRBV5-4
abundance: NA
d_gene: TRBD1
j_gene: TRBJ2-3
len: 14
CDR3aa: CASSWDRSTDTQYF
CDR3nt: TGTGCCAGCAGCTGGGACAGAAGCACAGATACGCAGTATTTT

v_gene: TRBV28
abundance: once
d_gene: TRBD2
j_gene: TRBJ2-1
len: 17
CDR3aa: CASSQASGLAGGYEQFF
CDR3nt: TGTGCCAGCAGCCAGGCCTCGGGACTAGCGGGGGGCTATGAGCAGTTCTTC

v_gene: TRBV28
abundance: NA
d_gene: TRBD2
j_gene: TRBJ2-5
len: 13
CDR3aa: CATTLAGSETQYF
CDR3nt: TGTGCCACTACTCTAGCGGGATCAGAGACCCAGTACTTC

v_gene: TRBV27
abundance: NA
d_gene: TRBD1
j_gene: TRBJ1-5
len: 14
CDR3aa: CASSRDRGYQPQHF
CDR3nt: TGTGCCAGCAGTCGGGACAGGGGCTATCAGCCCCAGCATTTT

v_gene: TRBV27
abundance: NA
d_gene: TRBD2
j_gene: TRBJ2-7
len: 16
CDR3aa: CASSLKGTAERGEQYF
CDR3nt: TGTGCCAGCAGTTTAAAAGGGACGGCGGAGCGGGGCGAGCAGTACTTC

v_gene: TRBV5-4
abundance: NA
d_gene: NA
j_gene: TRBJ2-7
len: 12
CDR3aa: CASSSTSYEQYF
CDR3nt: TGTGCCAGCAGCTCCACTTCCTACGAGCAGTACTTC

v_gene: TRBV25-1
abundance: NA
d_gene: TRBD2
j_gene: TRBJ2-7
len: 16
CDR3aa: CASSAGLAASSYEQYF
CDR3nt: TGTGCCAGCAGTGCGGGACTAGCGGCAAGCTCCTACGAGCAGTACTTC

v_gene: TRBV7-9
abundance: NA
d_gene: NA
j_gene: TRBJ2-5
len: 13
CDR3aa: CASSFSRSETQYF
CDR3nt: TGTGCCAGCAGCTTTTCGCGATCAGAGACCCAGTACTTC

v_gene: TRBV5-4
abundance: NA
d_gene: NA
j_gene: TRBJ1-1
len: 13
CDR3aa: CASSAGRDTEAFF
CDR3nt: TGTGCCAGCAGTGCGGGTCGGGACACTGAAGCTTTCTTT

v_gene: TRBV7-9
abundance: NA
d_gene: NA
j_gene: TRBJ2-7
len: 15
CDR3aa: CASSVVGGLSYEQYF
CDR3nt: TGTGCCAGCAGCGTGGTGGGAGGCCTCTCCTACGAGCAGTACTTC

v_gene: TRBV4-2
abundance: NA
d_gene: NA
j_gene: TRBJ2-1
len: 19
CDR3aa: CASSLTLLREIGSYNEQFF
CDR3nt: TGTGCCAGCAGCCTAACTCTCCTTCGGGAGATCGGCTCCTACAATGAGCAGTTCTTC

v_gene: TRBV5-1
abundance: NA
d_gene: NA
j_gene: TRBJ2-2
len: 15
CDR3aa: CASSPGRLDPGELFF
CDR3nt: TGCGCCAGCAGCCCGGGGAGGCTTGACCCCGGGGAGCTGTTTTTT

v_gene: TRBV10-3
abundance: NA
d_gene: NA
j_gene: TRBJ2-3
len: 15
CDR3aa: CAISEGARGGDTQYF
CDR3nt: TGTGCCATCAGTGAGGGGGCCCGAGGGGGAGATACGCAGTATTTT

v_gene: TRBV3-1/TRBV3-2
abundance: NA
d_gene: TRBD2
j_gene: TRBJ2-1
len: 19
CDR3aa: CASSQSGTSGYTSYNEQFF
CDR3nt: TGTGCCAGCAGCCAATCTGGGACTAGCGGTTATACTTCCTACAATGAGCAGTTCTTC

v_gene: TRBV7-9
abundance: NA
d_gene: NA
j_gene: TRBJ2-7
len: 16
CDR3aa: CASSPTDTGLSYEQYF
CDR3nt: TGTGCCAGCAGCCCGACGGACACCGGTCTTTCCTACGAGCAGTACTTC

v_gene: TRBV11-3
abundance: NA
d_gene: TRBD1
j_gene: TRBJ2-2
len: 16
CDR3aa: CASTSQGQTNTGELFF
CDR3nt: TGTGCCAGCACCTCCCAGGGACAGACGAACACCGGGGAGCTGTTTTTT

v_gene: TRBV10-2
abundance: NA
d_gene: NA
j_gene: TRBJ2-1
len: 11
CDR3aa: CASSQFNEQFF
CDR3nt: TGCGCCAGCAGCCAATTCAATGAGCAGTTCTTC

v_gene: TRBV6-2/TRBV6-3
abundance: NA
d_gene: NA
j_gene: TRBJ1-1
len: 12
CDR3aa: CASSYNTGEAFF
CDR3nt: TGTGCCAGCAGTTATAACACGGGAGAAGCTTTCTTT

v_gene: TRBV30
abundance: NA
d_gene: NA
j_gene: TRBJ2-7
len: 14
CDR3aa: CAWSVPYRNPEQYF
CDR3nt: TGTGCCTGGAGTGTACCTTACAGAAATCCCGAGCAGTACTTC

v_gene: TRBV15
abundance: NA
d_gene: TRBD1
j_gene: TRBJ1-2
len: 15
CDR3aa: CATSRDRDRGDGYTF
CDR3nt: TGTGCCACCAGCAGAGATCGGGACAGGGGTGACGGCTACACCTTC

v_gene: TRBV5-4
abundance: NA
d_gene: TRBD2
j_gene: TRBJ2-1
len: 15
CDR3aa: CASSFQLAAKNEQFF
CDR3nt: TGTGCCAGCAGCTTCCAACTAGCGGCGAAAAATGAGCAGTTCTTC

v_gene: TRBV6-4
abundance: NA
d_gene: NA
j_gene: TRBJ2-1
len: 12
CDR3aa: CAPGGGADEQFF
CDR3nt: TGTGCCCCCGGTGGAGGGGCGGATGAGCAGTTCTTC

v_gene: TRBV3-1/TRBV3-2
abundance: NA
d_gene: TRBD2
j_gene: TRBJ2-3
len: 17
CDR3aa: CASSPGTSGSLLDTQYF
CDR3nt: TGTGCCAGCAGCCCAGGGACTAGCGGGAGTCTTTTAGATACGCAGTATTTT

v_gene: TRBV18
abundance: NA
d_gene: NA
j_gene: TRBJ2-2
len: 14
CDR3aa: CASSLQASTGELFF
CDR3nt: TGTGCCAGCTCACTTCAGGCGTCCACCGGGGAGCTGTTTTTT

v_gene: TRBV30
abundance: NA
d_gene: NA
j_gene: TRBJ2-2
len: 14
CDR3aa: CAWRGVLNTGELFF
CDR3nt: TGTGCCTGGAGAGGGGTTTTGAACACCGGGGAGCTGTTTTTT

v_gene: TRBV24-1
abundance: once
d_gene: NA
j_gene: TRBJ2-1
len: 16
CDR3aa: CATSDTPGNSRNEQFF
CDR3nt: TGTGCCACCAGTGATACGCCCGGGAACAGTCGAAATGAGCAGTTCTTC

v_gene: TRBV6-2/TRBV6-3
abundance: few
d_gene: NA
j_gene: TRBJ1-5
len: 16
CDR3aa: CASSSITAGGNQPQHF
CDR3nt: TGTGCCAGCAGTTCGATTACCGCGGGGGGCAATCAGCCCCAGCATTTT

v_gene: TRBV5-5
abundance: NA
d_gene: TRBD1
j_gene: TRBJ1-6
len: 15
CDR3aa: CASRKTGGNNSPLHF
CDR3nt: TGTGCCAGCAGAAAGACAGGGGGCAATAATTCACCCCTCCACTTT

v_gene: TRBV2
abundance: NA
d_gene: NA
j_gene: TRBJ2-5
len: 12
CDR3aa: CASTAYQETQYF
CDR3nt: TGTGCCAGCACAGCGTACCAAGAGACCCAGTACTTC

v_gene: TRBV5-1
abundance: NA
d_gene: NA
j_gene: TRBJ2-3
len: 13
CDR3aa: CASSLYGGDTQYF
CDR3nt: TGCGCCAGCAGCTTGTATGGAGGGGATACGCAGTATTTT

v_gene: TRBV7-9
abundance: NA
d_gene: NA
j_gene: TRBJ2-1
len: 13
CDR3aa: CASSLAGKDEQFF
CDR3nt: TGTGCCAGCAGCTTAGCGGGCAAGGATGAGCAGTTCTTC

v_gene: TRBV2
abundance: few
d_gene: NA
j_gene: TRBJ2-7
len: 14
CDR3aa: CAGQRELNSYEQYF
CDR3nt: TGTGCCGGCCAACGGGAACTCAACTCCTACGAGCAGTACTTC

v_gene: TRBV7-8
abundance: NA
d_gene: NA
j_gene: TRBJ2-7
len: 16
CDR3aa: CASSLLTGDLGDEQYF
CDR3nt: TGTGCCAGCAGCTTATTGACGGGCGATTTGGGAGACGAGCAGTACTTC

v_gene: TRBV15
abundance: NA
d_gene: TRBD2
j_gene: TRBJ2-3
len: 16
CDR3aa: CATSPRLAGVQDTQYF
CDR3nt: TGTGCCACCAGCCCACGACTAGCGGGAGTACAAGATACGCAGTATTTT

v_gene: TRBV5-4
abundance: few
d_gene: NA
j_gene: TRBJ2-3
len: 15
CDR3aa: CASKLQGKGTDTQYF
CDR3nt: TGTGCCAGCAAGCTTCAGGGTAAGGGCACAGATACGCAGTATTTT

v_gene: TRBV12-3/TRBV12-4
abundance: NA
d_gene: NA
j_gene: TRBJ1-2
len: 13
CDR3aa: CASSLDSAYGYTF
CDR3nt: TGTGCCAGCAGTTTGGACAGCGCTTATGGCTACACCTTC

v_gene: TRBV30
abundance: NA
d_gene: TRBD1
j_gene: TRBJ2-5
len: 16
CDR3aa: CAWSVGQAGSQETQYF
CDR3nt: TGTGCCTGGAGTGTGGGACAGGCCGGGTCTCAAGAGACCCAGTACTTC

v_gene: TRBV11-2
abundance: few
d_gene: TRBD1
j_gene: TRBJ2-7
len: 16
CDR3aa: CASRNTARTGTYEQYF
CDR3nt: TGTGCCAGCAGGAATACCGCCCGGACAGGGACCTACGAGCAGTACTTC

v_gene: TRBV5-3
abundance: few
d_gene: NA
j_gene: TRBJ1-5
len: 17
CDR3aa: CARSLPGRGSSNQPQHF
CDR3nt: TGTGCCAGAAGCTTACCGGGCAGAGGGTCCTCCAATCAGCCCCAGCATTTT

v_gene: TRBV30
abundance: few
d_gene: TRBD1
j_gene: TRBJ1-1
len: 13
CDR3aa: CAWTGQGNTEAFF
CDR3nt: TGTGCCTGGACAGGACAGGGAAACACTGAAGCTTTCTTT

v_gene: TRBV9
abundance: NA
d_gene: TRBD1
j_gene: TRBJ1-2
len: 15
CDR3aa: CASSVEGQGTYGYTF
CDR3nt: TGTGCCAGCAGCGTAGAGGGACAGGGGACGTACGGCTACACCTTC

v_gene: TRBV15
abundance: NA
d_gene: NA
j_gene: TRBJ2-5
len: 15
CDR3aa: CATSREASGLETQYF
CDR3nt: TGTGCCACCAGCAGAGAGGCGTCGGGATTGGAGACCCAGTACTTC

v_gene: TRBV3-1/TRBV3-2
abundance: NA
d_gene: TRBD2
j_gene: TRBJ2-5
len: 15
CDR3aa: CASSSSAGVGETQYF
CDR3nt: TGTGCCAGCAGCTCTTCCGCGGGAGTGGGAGAGACCCAGTACTTC